The rows below give T cell receptor beta chains drawn from one sample of a study of early T cells in non-severe SARS-CoV-2 infection. TCRdb reanalysed the 5' RACE reads using MiXCR and keeps one entry per CDR3 protein. The sample lists around 110,000 distinct CDR3 sequences, around 10% occurring once. Sequencing was done on a sample of whole blood. The receptors shown here come from an adult who was a healthcare worker with PCR-confirmed SARS-CoV-2 infection or an uninfected control (not recorded which). The CDR3 runs from the conserved cysteine through the conserved F or W. The D gene is left open where the match is weak. Where a row states a size, it is once, few, many or the class of an expanded clone; other rows omit it.

clone_size j_call v_call d_call cdr3_aa cdr3_nt
many TRBJ2-1 TRBV11-3 TRBD2 CASSLVGGSDDEQFF TGTGCCAGCAGCTTGGTGGGCGGGAGTGACGATGAGCAGTTCTTC
few TRBJ1-5 TRBV6-6 NA CASLITGSRNQPQHF TGTGCCAGCTTGATCACAGGGTCTCGCAATCAGCCCCAGCATTTT
NA TRBJ1-1 TRBV12-5 NA CASGFSGAEAFF TGTGCTAGTGGTTTCAGTGGGGCTGAAGCTTTCTTT
NA TRBJ2-3 TRBV5-1 TRBD1 CASAKGTATDTQYF TGCGCCAGCGCCAAGGGGACAGCAACAGATACGCAGTATTTT
once TRBJ2-3 TRBV20-1 TRBD2 CSARDRSGRTDTQYF TGCAGTGCTAGAGATCGGAGCGGGAGGACAGATACGCAGTATTTT
many TRBJ2-3 TRBV6-5 TRBD1 CASSSGQGRYTQYF TGTGCCAGCAGTTCCGGACAGGGAAGGTATACGCAGTATTTT
many TRBJ1-3 TRBV3-1 NA CASSQDYRVHSGNTIYF TGTGCCAGCAGCCAAGATTATCGCGTCCACTCTGGAAACACCATATATTTT
many TRBJ1-1 TRBV6-2/TRBV6-3 NA CASTRLNTEAFF TGTGCCAGCACAAGGTTGAACACTGAAGCTTTCTTT
many TRBJ2-2 TRBV7-8 NA CASSFGLYTGELFF TGTGCCAGCAGCTTCGGACTGTACACCGGGGAGCTGTTTTTT
many TRBJ1-1 TRBV11-2 NA CASSFDPAVNTEAFF TGTGCCAGCAGTTTTGACCCAGCCGTGAACACTGAAGCTTTCTTT
NA TRBJ1-1 TRBV28 NA CASSLPGVNTEAFF TGTGCCAGCAGTTTACCAGGGGTGAACACTGAAGCTTTCTTT
few TRBJ2-3 TRBV7-2 TRBD2 CASSGRLAGDKTDTQYF TGTGCCAGCAGCGGCAGACTAGCGGGAGACAAGACAGATACGCAGTATTTT
many TRBJ1-1 TRBV12-5 TRBD1 CASGPGQGSDTEAFF TGTGCTAGTGGTCCGGGACAGGGTAGCGACACTGAAGCTTTCTTT
few TRBJ1-2 TRBV29-1 NA CSVDTALYGYTF TGCAGCGTTGATACGGCTCTCTATGGCTACACCTTC
NA TRBJ1-2 TRBV12-3/TRBV12-4 NA CASGTNYGYTF TGTGCCAGCGGGACCAACTATGGCTACACCTTC